This T cell receptor beta chain was captured in a study of T-cell memory formation after mild COVID-19. TCRdb re-called the 5' RACE reads with MiXCR, one entry per CDR3 protein. The data hold around 510,000 distinct CDR3 sequences, with about a fifth observed a single time. This CDR3 is built from 16 residues. Trimming stripped 4 bases from V and 1 base from J, with 15 bases between. Germline V CDR1 and CDR2: SGHRS, YFSETQ. The TCR sequence derives from an adult woman who had mild COVID-19 (a few samples of this study predate the infection). Cell type and time point are not known. The chain couples TRBV5-1 to TRBJ2-1, with D perhaps matching TRBD2 (6 bases). The specimen sequenced was PBMCs or a T cell subset sorted from them (not recorded which). The chain's CDR3 is CASSLGASGSYNEQFF. CDR3 sequence (DNA): TGCGCCAGCAGCCTAGGGGCCAGCGGGTCCTACAATGAGCAGTTCTTC.